This TCR beta chain was identified during a study of blood T cells in healthy people across ages. This CDR3 spans 14 amino acids. V was clipped by 6 bases and J by 6 bases, with 19 bases between them. Germline V gene sequence: CDR1 DFQATT, CDR2 SNEGSKA (reference sequence). A second PCR, run for about 6 to 11 cycles, used a sample-barcoded 5' primer plus a J-beta primer mix. Each CDR3 protein is one row after TCRdb ran MiXCR on the 5' RACE reads. The sample lists 850,000 to 950,000 distinct CDR3 sequences; more than 25% were seen once. This clonotype was recorded many times. The receptor was isolated from a woman older than 75 in good health. The chain has TRBV20-1 and TRBJ2-3; D might be TRBD1 or TRBD2, each matching 5 bases. The sequencing input was blood. In DNA form, the CDR3 reads TGCAGTGCCGCGCGGACATCAACGGGGGATACGCAGTATTTT. Protein product: CSAARTSTGDTQYF.